A single sample gave rise to the 5 T cell receptor beta chains below, sequenced in a study of OX40 agonist ivuxolimab in advanced cancers. Profiled with immunoSEQ multiplex PCR; TCRdb holds only in-frame clones, not every one. The table has around 62,000 clones, roughly 84% seen once; the top ten hold 0.38%. The sample consisted of CD4+ or CD8+ T cells sorted from blood, taken in a trial of the OX40 agonist ivuxolimab. The receptors come from an adult with an advanced solid tumor such as melanoma, head and neck, liver or kidney cancer.

This rearrangement joins TRBV19 to TRBJ2-5; 8 bases map to TRBD1. Per germline, CDR1 LNHDA and CDR2 SQIVND (reference sequence). The CDR3 runs to 15 residues. V shed 1 base, J shed 5 bases, and the junction held 6 bases outside the gene matches. The CDR3 here is CASSIGGQVSETQYF. The CDR3 bases are TGTGCCAGTAGTATAGGGGGACAGGTCTCGGAGACCCAGTACTTC.

J is TRBJ1-3 and V is TRBV5-1; D is unresolved. The germline gives CDR1 SGHRS, CDR2 YFSETQ. The V and J ends lost 0 bases and 3 bases respectively, with 7 bases between them. The CDR3 has 14 residues. The CDR3: CASSLASGGNTIYF. In nucleotides, the CDR3 is TGCGCCAGCAGCTTGGCCAGTGGTGGAAACACCATATATTTT.

The chain carries TRBV2 and TRBJ1-4; 10 nucleotides match TRBD1. Germline V CDR1 and CDR2: SNHLY, FYNNEI. V was clipped by 7 bases and J by 7 bases; unmatched bases: 6. CDR3 size: 14 residues. Here the CDR3 DNA reads TGTGCCAGCACCCGGGACAGGGGATCTGAAAAACTGTTTTTT. Its translation: CASTRDRGSEKLFF.

V usage is TRBV30 and J usage is TRBJ1-1; tentative D call: TRBD1 (6 bases). Trimming removed 5 bases at V and 8 bases at J, with 18 bases between. This CDR3 spans 13 amino acids. Germline V lookup: CDR1 GTSNPN, CDR2 SVGIG (reference sequence). The CDR3 coding sequence is TGTGCCTGGGCCATTCCGGGGGGCCTAGAAGCTTTCTTT. It encodes CAWAIPGGLEAFF.

This clone showed up just a few times. The CDR3 DNA sequence: TGTGCCAGCTCACCAAGCAGGGGCAGCGAGCAGTACTTC. Protein product: CASSPSRGSEQYF. The chain links TRBV18 to TRBJ2-7, with D possibly TRBD1 on 6 matching bases. Germline V CDR1 and CDR2: KGHSH, LQKENI. Trimming removed 2 bases at V and 6 bases at J, with 11 bases between. This CDR3 contains 13 residues.